This T cell receptor (beta chain) comes out of a study of cytomegalovirus exposure and HLA in healthy donors. Across the whole study: As an earlier analysis found, around 170 million T cells yielded fewer than 130 million unique TCR beta sequences. A data release that came early held about 89 million unique TCRs from HLA-typed donors.

Turning to this clone: The antigen remains unidentified.

Study-level results: With DRB1 most and HLA-C fewest, TCR association rates differed between HLA loci in a later analysis.

PCR amplification relied on 60 Vbeta primers (plus 13 Jbeta primers). Only in-frame clones appear in the TCRdb table, and some are missing; sequencing was by immunoSEQ multiplex PCR. The data contain some 91,000 clones, about 80% of them singletons. V gave up 4 bases and J gave up 6 bases; unmatched junction bases: 6. Looked up from germline, CDR1 is LNHDA and CDR2 is SQIVND (reference sequence). This CDR3 has 15 residues. The chain is built from TRBV19 and TRBJ2-2, with TRBD1 matching 9 bases. The sequence was collected from a man in his forties or fifties in good health and CMV-seronegative. Sequencing was done on a sample of PBMCs. Here the CDR3 reads CASSRGTGLAGELFF. CDR3 bases: TGTGCCAGTAGTAGGGGGACAGGGTTGGCCGGGGAGCTGTTTTTT. The full variable domain, completed using reference TRBV19 and TRBJ2-2, is DGGITQSPKYLFRKEGQNVTLSCEQNLNHDAMYWYRQDPGQGLRLIYYSQIVNDFQKGDIAEGYSVSREKKESFPLTVTSAQKNPTAFYLCASSRGTGLAGELFFGEGSRLTVL.